This T cell receptor beta chain was recovered during a study of identical twins. This clonotype has only a few counts. Germline CDR1 LGHNA, CDR2 YSLEER. The germline V and J ends were trimmed by 5 bases and 4 bases, with 16 bases remaining between them. The CDR3 has 15 residues. Everyone who gave samples was a healthy Caucasian. TCRdb reprocessed the 5' RACE reads with MiXCR, giving one entry per CDR3 protein. The sample lists fewer than 250,000 distinct CDR3 sequences, roughly 15% seen once, with over 35% in the top ten. This same sample was also part of a study on T cells expressing NK-cell markers. Turning to that study: What restricted sorting to alpha-beta TCR T cells in several experiments was an anti-gamma-delta TCR antibody. Dominant NKG2C+ clonotypes in five to seven donors made up about 1.0-8% of CD8+ T cells.

The rearrangement links TRBV4-3 to TRBJ2-3; D remains unclear. The sequenced sample was CD8+ T cells sorted from blood. The TCR was taken from a woman between 18 and 29 years old in good health. In DNA form, the CDR3 reads TGCGCCAGCAGCTTCGGTCTAGTGGTATCAGATACGCAGTATTTT. It is translated as CASSFGLVVSDTQYF.